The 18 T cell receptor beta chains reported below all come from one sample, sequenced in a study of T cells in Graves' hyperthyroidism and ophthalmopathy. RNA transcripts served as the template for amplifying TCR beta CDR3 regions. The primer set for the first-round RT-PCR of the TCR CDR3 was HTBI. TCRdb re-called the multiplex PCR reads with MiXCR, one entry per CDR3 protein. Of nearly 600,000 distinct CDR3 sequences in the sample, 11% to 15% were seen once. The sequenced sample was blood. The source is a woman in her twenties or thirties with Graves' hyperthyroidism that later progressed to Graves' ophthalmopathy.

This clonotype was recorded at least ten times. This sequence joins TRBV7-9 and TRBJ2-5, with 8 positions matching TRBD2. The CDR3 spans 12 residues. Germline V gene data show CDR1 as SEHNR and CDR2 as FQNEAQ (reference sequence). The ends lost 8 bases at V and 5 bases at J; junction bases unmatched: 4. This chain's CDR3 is CASFLAGETQYF. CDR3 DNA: TGTGCCAGCTTTTTAGCGGGGGAGACCCAGTACTTC.

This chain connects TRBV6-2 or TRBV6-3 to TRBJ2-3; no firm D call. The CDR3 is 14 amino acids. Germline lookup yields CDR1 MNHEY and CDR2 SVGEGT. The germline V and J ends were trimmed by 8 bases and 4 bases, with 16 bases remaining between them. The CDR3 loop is CASLSPNSPDTQYF. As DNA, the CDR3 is TGTGCCAGCCTCTCCCCCAACAGCCCAGATACGCAGTATTTT.

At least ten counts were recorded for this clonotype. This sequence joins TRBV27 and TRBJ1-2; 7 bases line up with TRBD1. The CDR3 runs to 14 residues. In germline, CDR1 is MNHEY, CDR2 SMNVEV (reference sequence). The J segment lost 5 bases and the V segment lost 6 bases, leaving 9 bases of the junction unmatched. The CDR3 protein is CASRYTKTGYGYTF. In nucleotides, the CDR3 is TGTGCCAGCAGGTATACTAAGACAGGGTATGGCTACACCTTC.

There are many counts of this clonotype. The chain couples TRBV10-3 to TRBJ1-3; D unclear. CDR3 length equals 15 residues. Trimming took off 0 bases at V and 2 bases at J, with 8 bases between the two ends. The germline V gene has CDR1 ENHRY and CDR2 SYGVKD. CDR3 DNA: TGTGCCATCAGTGAGTCGGCAGCCACTGGAAACACCATATATTTT. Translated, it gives CAISESAATGNTIYF.

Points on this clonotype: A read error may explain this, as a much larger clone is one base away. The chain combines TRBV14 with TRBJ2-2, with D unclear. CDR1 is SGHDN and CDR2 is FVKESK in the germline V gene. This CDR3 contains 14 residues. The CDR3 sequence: CARSQVLYTGELFF. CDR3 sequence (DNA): TGTGCCCGCAGCCAAGTTCTTTACACCGGGGAGCTGTTTTTT.

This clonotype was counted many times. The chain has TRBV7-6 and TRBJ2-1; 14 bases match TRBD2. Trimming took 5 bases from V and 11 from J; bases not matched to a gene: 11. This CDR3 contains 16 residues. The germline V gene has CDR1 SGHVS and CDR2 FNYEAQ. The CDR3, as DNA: TGTGCCAGCAGCCTCCTGCCGGGACTAGCGGGAGAGAAGCAGTTCTTC. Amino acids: CASSLLPGLAGEKQFF.

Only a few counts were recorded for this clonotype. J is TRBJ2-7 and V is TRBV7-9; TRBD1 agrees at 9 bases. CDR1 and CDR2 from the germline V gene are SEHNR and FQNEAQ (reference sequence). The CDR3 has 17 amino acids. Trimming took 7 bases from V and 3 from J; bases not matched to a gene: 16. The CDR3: CASNSGTGTTLIYEQYF. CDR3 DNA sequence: TGTGCCAGCAACTCGGGGACAGGGACTACTCTGATCTACGAGCAGTACTTC.

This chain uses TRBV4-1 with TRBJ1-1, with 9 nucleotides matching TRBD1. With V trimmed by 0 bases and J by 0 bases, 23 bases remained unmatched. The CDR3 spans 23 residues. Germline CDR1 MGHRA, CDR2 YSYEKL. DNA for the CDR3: TGCGCCAGCAGCCAAGAAGGCCCCGGGGACAGGGTTTCTGATAATATAATGAACACTGAAGCTTTCTTT. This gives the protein CASSQEGPGDRVSDNIMNTEAFF.

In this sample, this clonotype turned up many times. The CDR3 DNA sequence: TGTGCCAGCAGTTCCCAAGGGAACTTTCGGACCGCCAGCAATCAGCCCCAGCATTTT. This gives the protein CASSSQGNFRTASNQPQHF. The gene calls are TRBV6-8 and TRBJ1-5; no clear D gene. The CDR3 is 19 amino acids. Trimming took off 4 bases at V and 1 base at J, with 23 bases between the two ends. From germline, CDR1 is MNHGY and CDR2 SAAAGT.

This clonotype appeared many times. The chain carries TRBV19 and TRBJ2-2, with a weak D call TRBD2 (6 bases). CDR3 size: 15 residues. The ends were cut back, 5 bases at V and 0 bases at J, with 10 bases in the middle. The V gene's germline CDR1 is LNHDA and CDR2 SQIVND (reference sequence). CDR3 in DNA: TGTGCCAGTAGTGGTGCGGGAACGAACACCGGGGAGCTGTTTTTT. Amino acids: CASSGAGTNTGELFF.

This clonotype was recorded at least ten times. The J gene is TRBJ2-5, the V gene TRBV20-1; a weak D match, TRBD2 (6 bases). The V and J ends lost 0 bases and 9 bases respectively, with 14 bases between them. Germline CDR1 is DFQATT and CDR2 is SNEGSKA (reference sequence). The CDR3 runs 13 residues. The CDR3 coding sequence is TGCAGTGCTAGAGATGGGACTGAGCCACCCCAGTACTTC. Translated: CSARDGTEPPQYF.

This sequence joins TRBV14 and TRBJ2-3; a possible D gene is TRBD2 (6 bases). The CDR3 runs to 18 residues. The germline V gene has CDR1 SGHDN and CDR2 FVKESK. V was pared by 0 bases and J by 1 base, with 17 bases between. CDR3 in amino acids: CASSQDMFAGIRTDTQYF. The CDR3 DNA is TGTGCCAGCAGCCAAGATATGTTTGCGGGGATTCGCACAGATACGCAGTATTTT.

CDR3 sequence: CSALVRNTEAFF. The CDR3 region has the DNA TGCAGTGCCTTGGTGAGGAACACTGAAGCTTTCTTT. J is TRBJ1-1 and V is TRBV20-1, with D uncertain. Germline V gives CDR1 DFQATT, CDR2 SNEGSKA (reference sequence). This CDR3 is built from 12 residues. The germline V and J ends were trimmed by 6 bases and 1 base, with 9 bases remaining between them.

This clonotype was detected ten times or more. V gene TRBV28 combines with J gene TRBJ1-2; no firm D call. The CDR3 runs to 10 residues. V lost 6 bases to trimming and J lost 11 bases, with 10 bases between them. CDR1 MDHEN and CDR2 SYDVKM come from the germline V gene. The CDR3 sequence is CASRDGRYTF. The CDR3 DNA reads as TGTGCCAGCAGAGACGGACGGTACACCTTC.

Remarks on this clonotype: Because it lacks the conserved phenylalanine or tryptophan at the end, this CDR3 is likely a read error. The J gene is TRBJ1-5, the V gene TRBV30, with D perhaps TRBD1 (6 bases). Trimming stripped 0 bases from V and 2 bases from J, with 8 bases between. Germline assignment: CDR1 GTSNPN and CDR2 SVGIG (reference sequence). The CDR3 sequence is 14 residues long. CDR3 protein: CAWSVGGGNQPQHS. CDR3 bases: TGTGCCTGGAGTGTAGGGGGGGGCAATCAGCCCCAGCATTCT.

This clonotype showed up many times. Here the CDR3 reads CSARDRDTSSYEQYF. The CDR3 DNA sequence: TGCAGTGCTAGAGATCGGGACACGAGCTCCTACGAGCAGTACTTC. The J gene is TRBJ2-7, the V gene TRBV20-1; perhaps TRBD1 as D (6 bases). The germline V and J ends were trimmed by 0 bases and 0 bases, with 12 bases remaining between them. CDR1 is DFQATT and CDR2 is SNEGSKA in the germline V gene (reference sequence). The CDR3 contains 15 residues.

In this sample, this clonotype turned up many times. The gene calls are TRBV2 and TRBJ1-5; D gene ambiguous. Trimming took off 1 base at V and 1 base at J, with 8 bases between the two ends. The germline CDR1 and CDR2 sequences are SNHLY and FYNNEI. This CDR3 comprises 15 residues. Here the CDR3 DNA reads TGTGCCAGCAGTGAAGGAGGGTTAAGCAATCAGCCCCAGCATTTT. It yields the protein CASSEGGLSNQPQHF.

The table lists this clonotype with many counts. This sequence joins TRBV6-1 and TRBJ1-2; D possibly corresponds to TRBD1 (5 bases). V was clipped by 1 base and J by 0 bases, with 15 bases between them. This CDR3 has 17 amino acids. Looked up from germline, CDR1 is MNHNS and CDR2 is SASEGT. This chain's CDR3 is CASSEDPPGHPNYGYTF. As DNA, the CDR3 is TGTGCCAGCAGTGAAGACCCTCCCGGACATCCTAACTATGGCTACACCTTC.